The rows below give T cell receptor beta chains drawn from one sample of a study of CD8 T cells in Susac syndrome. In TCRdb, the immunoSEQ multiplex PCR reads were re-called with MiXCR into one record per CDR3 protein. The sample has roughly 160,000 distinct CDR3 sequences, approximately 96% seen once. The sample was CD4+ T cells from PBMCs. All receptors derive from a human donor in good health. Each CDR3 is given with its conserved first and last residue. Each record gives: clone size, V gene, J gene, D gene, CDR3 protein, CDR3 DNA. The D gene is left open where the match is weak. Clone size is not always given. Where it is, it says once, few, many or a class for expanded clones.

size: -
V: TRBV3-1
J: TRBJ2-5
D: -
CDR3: CASSQSRRGRQQETQYF
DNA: TGTGCCAGCAGCCAAAGCCGCCGAGGGCGGCAGCAAGAGACCCAGTACTTC

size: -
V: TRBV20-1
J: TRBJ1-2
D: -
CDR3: CSARGLGAGYTF
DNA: TGCAGTGCTAGAGGATTGGGGGCTGGCTACACCTTC

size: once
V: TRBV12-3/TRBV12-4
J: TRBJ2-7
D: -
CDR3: CASREVGEQYF
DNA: TGTGCCAGCAGGGAAGTCGGCGAGCAGTACTTC

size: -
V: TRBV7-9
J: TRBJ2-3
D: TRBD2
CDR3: CASSYGGAGTPDTQYF
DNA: TGTGCCAGCAGCTACGGGGGGGCCGGAACTCCAGATACGCAGTATTTT

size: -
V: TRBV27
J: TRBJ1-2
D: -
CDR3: CASSSTGSLSSNYGYTF
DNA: TGTGCCAGCAGTTCTACTGGGTCTCTCTCCTCTAACTATGGCTACACCTTC

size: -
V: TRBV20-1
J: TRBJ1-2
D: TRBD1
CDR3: CSAPGQGHGYTF
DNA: TGCAGTGCCCCTGGACAGGGACATGGCTACACCTTC

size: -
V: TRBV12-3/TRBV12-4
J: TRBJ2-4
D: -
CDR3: CASSQQRLAKNIQYF
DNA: TGTGCCAGCAGTCAGCAGCGACTAGCCAAAAACATTCAGTACTTC

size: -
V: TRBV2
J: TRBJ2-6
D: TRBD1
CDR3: CASSPRTGGGANVLTF
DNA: TGTGCCAGCAGTCCTAGGACAGGTGGTGGGGCCAACGTCCTGACTTTC

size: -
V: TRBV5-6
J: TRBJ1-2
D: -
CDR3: CASSSVHQGFGYTF
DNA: TGTGCCAGCAGCTCAGTCCACCAGGGGTTTGGCTACACCTTC

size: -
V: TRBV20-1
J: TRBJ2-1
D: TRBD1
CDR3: CSAPRTGRPYNEQFF
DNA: TGCAGTGCCCCCCGGACAGGGAGGCCCTACAATGAGCAGTTCTTC

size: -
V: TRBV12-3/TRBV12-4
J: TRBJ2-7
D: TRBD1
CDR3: CASGDRVEIMF
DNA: TGTGCCAGCGGGGACAGGGTGGAAATCATGTTC

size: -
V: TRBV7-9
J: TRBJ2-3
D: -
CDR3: CASSLARTDADTQYF
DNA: TGTGCCAGCAGCTTAGCAAGGACAGATGCAGATACGCAGTATTTT

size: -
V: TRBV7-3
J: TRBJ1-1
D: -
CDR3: CASSLTGRDTEAFF
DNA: TGTGCCAGCAGCTTAACAGGGCGGGACACTGAAGCTTTCTTT

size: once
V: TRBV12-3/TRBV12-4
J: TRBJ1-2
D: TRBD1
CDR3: CASRPGQETTWYGYTF
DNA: TGTGCCAGCAGACCGGGACAGGAGACAACTTGGTATGGCTACACCTTC

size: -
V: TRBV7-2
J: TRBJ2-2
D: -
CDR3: CASRRDTTGELFF
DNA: TGTGCCAGCAGGCGTGATACAACCGGGGAGCTGTTTTTT

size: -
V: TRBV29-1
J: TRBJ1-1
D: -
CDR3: CSVEPYLGTEAFF
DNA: TGCAGCGTTGAACCCTACCTCGGAACCGAAGCTTTCTTT

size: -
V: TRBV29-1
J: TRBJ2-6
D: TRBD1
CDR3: CSVESGTGGVLTF
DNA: TGCAGCGTTGAATCCGGGACAGGCGGCGTCCTGACTTTC

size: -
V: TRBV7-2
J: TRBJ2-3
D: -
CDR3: CASSLNYRLGTDTQYF
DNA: TGTGCCAGCAGCTTAAACTATAGACTGGGCACAGATACGCAGTATTTT

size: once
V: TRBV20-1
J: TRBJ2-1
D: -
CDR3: CSASQQGNEQFF
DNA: TGCAGTGCTAGCCAGCAGGGCAATGAGCAGTTCTTC

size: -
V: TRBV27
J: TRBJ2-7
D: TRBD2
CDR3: CASSKRGGEQYF
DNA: TGTGCCAGCAGTAAGCGGGGAGGGGAGCAGTACTTC

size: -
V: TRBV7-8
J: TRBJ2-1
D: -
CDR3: CASSLVLSSYNEQFF
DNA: TGTGCCAGCAGCTTAGTTTTGAGCTCCTACAATGAGCAGTTCTTC

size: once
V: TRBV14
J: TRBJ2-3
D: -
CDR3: CASSQPAADTQYF
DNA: TGTGCCAGCAGCCAACCGGCGGCAGATACGCAGTATTTT

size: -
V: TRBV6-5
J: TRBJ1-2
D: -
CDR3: CASSYSNGRGGYTF
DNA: TGTGCCAGCAGTTACTCGAACGGGAGGGGTGGCTACACCTTC

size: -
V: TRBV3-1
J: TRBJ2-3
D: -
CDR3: CASSPEPTDTQYF
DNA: TGTGCCAGCAGTCCAGAGCCCACAGATACGCAGTATTTT

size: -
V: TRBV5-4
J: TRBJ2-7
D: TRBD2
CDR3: CASSLSGSGVYEQYF
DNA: TGTGCCAGCAGCTTGTCGGGTAGCGGGGTATACGAGCAGTACTTC

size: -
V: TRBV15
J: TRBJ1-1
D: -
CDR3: CATSRDPVATAAFF
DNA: TGTGCCACCAGCAGAGATCCCGTCGCCACTGCAGCTTTCTTT

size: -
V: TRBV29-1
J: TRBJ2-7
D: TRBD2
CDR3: CSAVTSGLPYEQYF
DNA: TGCAGCGCTGTGACTAGCGGGTTACCCTACGAGCAGTACTTC

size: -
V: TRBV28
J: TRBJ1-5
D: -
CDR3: CASSFTNQPQHF
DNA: TGTGCCAGCAGTTTCACCAATCAGCCCCAGCATTTT

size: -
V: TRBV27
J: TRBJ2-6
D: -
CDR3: CASSLAWTGANVLTF
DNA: TGTGCCAGCAGTTTAGCCTGGACCGGGGCCAACGTCCTGACTTTC

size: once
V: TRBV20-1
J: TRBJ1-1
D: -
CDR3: CSSYTVNTEAFF
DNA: TGCAGCTCATACACAGTGAACACTGAAGCTTTCTTT

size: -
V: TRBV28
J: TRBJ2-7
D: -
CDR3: CASSSPPGTNYEQYF
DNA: TGTGCCAGCAGCTCACCGCCAGGGACAAACTACGAGCAGTACTTC

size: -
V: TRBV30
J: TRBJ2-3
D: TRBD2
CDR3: CAWSQHVARLAGGGDTQYF
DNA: TGTGCCTGGAGTCAGCACGTTGCCCGACTAGCGGGGGGAGGGGATACGCAGTATTTT

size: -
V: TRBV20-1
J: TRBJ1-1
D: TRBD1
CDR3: CKGQSNTEAFF
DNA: TGCAAGGGACAGTCGAACACTGAAGCTTTCTTT

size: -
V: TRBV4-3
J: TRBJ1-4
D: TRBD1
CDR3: CASSPGQGGEKLFF
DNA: TGCGCCAGCAGCCCGGGACAGGGTGGAGAAAAACTGTTTTTT

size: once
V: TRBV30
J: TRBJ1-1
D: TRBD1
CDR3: CAGTAADTEAFF
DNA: TGTGCCGGGACAGCAGCGGACACTGAAGCTTTCTTT

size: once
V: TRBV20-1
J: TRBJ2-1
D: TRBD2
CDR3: CSARDVRGGNEQFF
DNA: TGCAGTGCTAGAGATGTGCGGGGGGGAAATGAGCAGTTCTTC

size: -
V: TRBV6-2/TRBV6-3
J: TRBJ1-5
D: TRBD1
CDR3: CASRKVGTGGNQPQHF
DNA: TGTGCCAGCAGAAAAGTTGGGACAGGGGGCAATCAGCCCCAGCATTTT

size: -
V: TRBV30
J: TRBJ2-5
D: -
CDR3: CAWSNGARDHRETQYF
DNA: TGTGCCTGGAGCAACGGGGCCAGGGACCACCGGGAGACCCAGTACTTC

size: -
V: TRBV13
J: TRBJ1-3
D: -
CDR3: CASMDSSSGNTIYF
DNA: TGTGCCAGCATGGACTCCTCCTCTGGAAACACCATATATTTT